The entry below gives a single T cell receptor (beta chain) sequence along with its context. Its antigen is still unknown. This could be a read error, since a much larger clone is one nucleotide away. The data originate from a study of T cells in Graves' hyperthyroidism and ophthalmopathy. Study outcomes and limitations: Appearing also in blood were most of the thyroid clonotypes expanded above 0.001.

Patients with uncontrolled infections, other autoimmune diseases, pregnancy or lactation were excluded. TCR beta CDR3 regions were amplified from RNA. First-round RT-PCR targeting the TCR CDR3 was performed with the HTBI primer set. TCRdb independently ran MiXCR on the multiplex PCR reads; one entry per CDR3 protein. The sample has roughly 400,000 distinct CDR3 sequences; approximately 14% are singletons. This CDR3 has 16 residues. Germline V lookup: CDR1 SGHVS, CDR2 FQNEAQ. The V end was cut by 4 bases, the J end by 0 bases, with 16 bases between. This TCR came from a woman aged 18-29 years with Graves' hyperthyroidism that later progressed to Graves' ophthalmopathy. The sample consisted of blood. The chain combines TRBV7-8 with TRBJ2-7; D possibly corresponds to TRBD2 (6 bases). The CDR3 coding sequence is TGTGCCAGCAGCTCACGTAGCGGCTCCTTCTCCTACGAGCAGTACTTC. It yields the protein CASSSRSGSFSYEQYF. Complete variable domain (other parts from reference TRBV7-8 and TRBJ2-7): GAGVSQSPRYKVAKRGQDVALRCDPISGHVSLFWYQQALGQGPEFLTYFQNEAQLDKSGLPSDRFFAERPEGSVSTLKIQRTQQEDSAVYLCASSSRSGSFSYEQYFGPGTRLTVT.